The next 13 T cell receptor beta chains were all read from a single sample in a study of blood T cell repertoires in COVID-19. Profiling relied on immunoSEQ multiplex PCR, and the TCRdb table lists in-frame clones only, not all of them. The sample carries hundreds of thousands of clones, over 80% recorded once. The sample consisted of PBMCs or T cells enriched from blood (not recorded which). The receptors derive from a woman in her thirties with acute COVID-19.

This clone has only a few counts. The chain uses TRBV13 and TRBJ1-6, with D perhaps matching TRBD1 (5 bases). Per the germline V gene, CDR1 is PRHDT and CDR2 is FYEKMQ (reference sequence). This CDR3 has 16 residues. The V gene lost 1 base and the J gene lost 3 bases, with 10 bases spanning the gap. CDR3 loop: CASSLDGGVYNSPLHF. The CDR3 DNA follows: TGTGCCAGCAGCTTAGATGGAGGGGTCTATAATTCACCCCTCCACTTT.

The chain couples TRBV7-8 to TRBJ2-7, with 8 bases matching TRBD2. V lost 4 bases to trimming and J lost 1 base; unmatched junction nucleotides: 12. CDR1 and CDR2 from the germline V gene are SGHVS and FQNEAQ. The CDR3 sequence is 17 residues long. The CDR3 region has the DNA TGTGCCAGCAGCTCCGCACTCCGGACTAGCCCTTCCTACGAGCAGTACTTC. This sequence encodes CASSSALRTSPSYEQYF.

Of note for this clone: The sample has other DNA sequences that encode this CDR3 too. J is TRBJ1-2 and V is TRBV7-9, with a possible D match to TRBD1 (6 bases). V lost 4 bases and J lost 4, with 7 bases in between. This CDR3 has 12 residues. CDR1 is SEHNR, CDR2 FQNEAQ, per germline (reference sequence). The chain's CDR3 is CASSSGVYGYTF. The CDR3, as DNA: TGTGCCAGCAGCTCAGGGGTCTATGGCTACACCTTC.

Only a few counts were recorded for this clone. The J gene is TRBJ1-1, the V gene TRBV5-6; TRBD1 agrees at 7 bases. V gave up 4 bases and J gave up 3 bases; unmatched junction bases: 6. The CDR3 extends over 14 amino acids. Germline V gene sequence: CDR1 SGHDT, CDR2 YYEEEE. CDR3 in amino acids: CASSGNRGDTEAFF. As DNA, the CDR3 is TGTGCCAGCAGCGGGAACAGGGGAGACACTGAAGCTTTCTTT. Full variable domain (outside the CDR3, taken from reference TRBV5-6 and TRBJ1-1): DAGVTQSPTHLIKTRGQQVTLRCSPKSGHDTVSWYQQALGQGPQFIFQYYEEEERQRGNFPDRFSGHQFPNYSSELNVNALLLGDSALYLCASSGNRGDTEAFFGQGTRLTVV.

This sequence joins TRBV9 and TRBJ2-1, with TRBD2 matching over 10 bases. Germline CDR1 and CDR2: SGDLS and YYNGEE. Germline trimming cut 0 bases from V and 7 bases from J; bases unmatched to any gene: 4. The CDR3 has 15 residues. The CDR3 DNA reads TGTGCCAGCAGCGTAGCCAGCGGGGGGGCAAATGAGCAGTTCTTC. This codes for CASSVASGGANEQFF.

This clone has just a few counts. V is TRBV5-4 and J is TRBJ2-6; 7 bases fit TRBD1. There are 17 residues in the CDR3. V lost 5 bases, J lost 2 bases, and 10 bases stayed unmatched. Per germline, CDR1 SGHNT and CDR2 YYREEE (reference sequence). This CDR3 is CASSAVGQGAGANVLTF. The CDR3 coding sequence is TGTGCCAGCAGTGCAGTAGGGCAGGGGGCTGGGGCCAACGTCCTGACTTTC.

V usage is TRBV7-9 and J usage is TRBJ2-1; tentative D call: TRBD2 (5 bases). CDR3 length: 16 amino acids. CDR1 is SEHNR and CDR2 is FQNEAQ in the germline V gene (reference sequence). V lost 0 bases and J lost 5, with 14 bases in between. The chain's CDR3 is CASSLADLSFNNEQFF. The CDR3, as DNA: TGTGCCAGCAGCTTAGCGGACTTAAGTTTTAACAATGAGCAGTTCTTC.

The CDR3 region is CASTPGGNEQFF. The CDR3 DNA sequence: TGCGCCAGCACCCCGGGGGGCAATGAGCAGTTCTTC. The rearrangement joins TRBV5-1 to TRBJ2-1; 7 nucleotides align to TRBD2. The V segment lost 6 bases and the J segment 6 bases; nucleotides outside the gene matches: 3. Germline assignment: CDR1 SGHRS and CDR2 YFSETQ. The CDR3 extends over 12 amino acids. Variable domain in full (rest from reference TRBV5-1 and TRBJ2-1): KAGVTQTPRYLIKTRGQQVTLSCSPISGHRSVSWYQQTPGQGLQFLFEYFSETQRNKGNFPGRFSGRQFSNSRSEMNVSTLELGDSALYLCASTPGGNEQFFGPGTRLTVL.

This chain joins TRBV18 and TRBJ1-3; D not certain. The CDR3 contains 16 residues. V lost 6 bases and J 0 bases, leaving 15 bases between the germline ends. Per the germline V gene, CDR1 is KGHSH and CDR2 is LQKENI. CDR3 residues: CASSRLGLSSGNTIYF. CDR3 bases: TGTGCCAGCTCCCGCCTCGGACTAAGCTCTGGAAACACCATATATTTT.

The genes are TRBV14 and TRBJ2-7; D might be TRBD1 (5 bases). V was pared by 3 bases and J by 0 bases, with 27 bases between. This CDR3 region has 20 residues. Germline CDR1 reads SGHDN; CDR2 reads FVKESK. DNA for the CDR3: TGTGCCAGCAGCCATATCCCGGGCAGGGCCAAGCAAACGCCCTCCTACGAGCAGTACTTC. This codes for CASSHIPGRAKQTPSYEQYF.

The chain is built from TRBV18 and TRBJ1-2; no reliable D call. V dropped 3 bases and J dropped 4 bases, with 9 bases sitting between them. The CDR3 runs to 13 residues. Germline values: CDR1 KGHSH, CDR2 LQKENI. The CDR3 bases are TGTGCCAGCTCACCCGCCACAGTCTATGGCTACACCTTC. Protein: CASSPATVYGYTF.

The chain combines TRBV4-1 with TRBJ2-7; maybe TRBD1 (5 bases). Germline CDR1 and CDR2: MGHRA and YSYEKL. This CDR3 contains 15 residues. V lost 0 bases and J lost 2, with 11 bases in between. Here the CDR3 DNA reads TGCGCCAGCAGCCAAGAGAGATCAGGGACCTACGAGCAGTACTTC. Protein product: CASSQERSGTYEQYF.

A single count supports this clone. The chain employs TRBV2 and TRBJ1-2; tentative D call: TRBD1 (6 bases). Trimming removed 5 bases at V and 8 bases at J, with 12 bases between. Germline V gives CDR1 SNHLY, CDR2 FYNNEI. The CDR3 is made up of 12 amino acids. The CDR3 DNA reads as TGTGCCAGCAGTTTTTACAGGGACGGCTACACCTTC. Its protein is CASSFYRDGYTF.